This paragraph covers one T cell receptor (beta chain) sequence. The CDR3 spans 17 residues. The ends lost 1 base at V and 2 bases at J; junction bases unmatched: 7. In germline, CDR1 is MGHRA, CDR2 YSYEKL. Authors' data handling: Amplifying reference gene primers gave estimates of nucleated cell counts. Using immunoSEQ multiplex PCR, the repertoire was profiled, and TCRdb retains in-frame clones only, with some absent. D and trimming were read from the DNA, whereas the V and J calls and clone size are those reported in that table. The table lists 200,000 to 300,000 clones, over 80% of them singletons. These data belong to a study of blood T cell repertoires in COVID-19. For the study at large: PBMCs, B-cell-depleted T cells, or T cells provided the cDNA or gDNA that made up the material.

Sequences were obtained from peripheral blood. The clonotype comes from a woman in her forties with acute or convalescent COVID-19. The J gene is TRBJ2-2, the V gene TRBV4-1; 7 bases match TRBD1. The DNA of the CDR3 is TGCGCCAGCAGCCAAGTGGTGGGACAGCCAAACACCGGGGAGCTGTTTTTT. Protein product: CASSQVVGQPNTGELFF.